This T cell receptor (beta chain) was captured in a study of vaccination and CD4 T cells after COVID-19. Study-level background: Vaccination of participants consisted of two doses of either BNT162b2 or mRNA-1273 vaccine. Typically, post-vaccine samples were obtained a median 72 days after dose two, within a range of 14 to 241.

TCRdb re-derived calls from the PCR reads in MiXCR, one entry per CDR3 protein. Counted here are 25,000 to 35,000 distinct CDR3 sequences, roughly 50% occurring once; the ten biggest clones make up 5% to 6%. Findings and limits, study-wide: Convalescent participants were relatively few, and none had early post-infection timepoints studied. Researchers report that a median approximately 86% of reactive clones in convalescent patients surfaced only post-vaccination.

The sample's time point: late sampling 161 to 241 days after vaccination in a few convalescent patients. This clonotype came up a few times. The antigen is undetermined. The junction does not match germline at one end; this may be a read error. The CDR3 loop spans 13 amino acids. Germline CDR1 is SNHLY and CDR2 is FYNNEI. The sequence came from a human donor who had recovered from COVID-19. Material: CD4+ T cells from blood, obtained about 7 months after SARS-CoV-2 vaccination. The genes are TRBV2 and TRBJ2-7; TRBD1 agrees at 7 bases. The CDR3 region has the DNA TGTGCCAGTAGTGCGAGGACAGGAGGCGAGCAGTACTTC. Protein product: CASSARTGGEQYF.